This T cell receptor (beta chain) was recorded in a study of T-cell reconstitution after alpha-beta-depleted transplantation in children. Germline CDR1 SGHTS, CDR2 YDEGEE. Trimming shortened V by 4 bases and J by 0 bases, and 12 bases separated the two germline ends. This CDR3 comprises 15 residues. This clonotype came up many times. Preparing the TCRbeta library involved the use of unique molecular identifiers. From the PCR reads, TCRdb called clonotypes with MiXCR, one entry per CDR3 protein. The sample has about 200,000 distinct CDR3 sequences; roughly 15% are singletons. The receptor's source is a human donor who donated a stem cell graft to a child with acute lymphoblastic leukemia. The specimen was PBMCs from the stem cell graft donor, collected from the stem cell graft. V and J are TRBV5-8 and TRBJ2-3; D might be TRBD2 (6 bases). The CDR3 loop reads CASSLGGISTDTQYF. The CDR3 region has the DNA TGTGCCAGCAGCCTGGGGGGAATTAGCACAGATACGCAGTATTTT.